What follows are 16 T cell receptor beta chains derived from one specimen sequenced in a study of cytomegalovirus exposure and HLA in healthy donors (dated by TCRdb to 2017 to 2019). Library creation used the immunoSEQ multiplex PCR assay. The multiplex PCR relied on a mix of 60 forward primers for TCR Vbeta segments and 13 reverse primers for TCR Jbeta segments. TCRdb took over this immuneACCESS table, retaining in-frame rearrangements with V and J assigned. Such tables are incomplete; in checked studies, under half of the missing clones stem from an unresolved V gene, and the remainder is unexplained. Recorded for this sample are some 190,000 clones; just under 80% of them occurred a single time. The ten largest clones capture approximately 2.9% of the sample. Sample: PBMCs. These receptors were taken from a female donor in good health and CMV-seronegative.

In DNA, the CDR3 is TGTGCCAGCAGCTCCTACGGAAGCGGGAGGGCCGAGACCTACAATGAGCAGTTCTTC. It specifies CASSSYGSGRAETYNEQFF. V gene TRBV7-9 combines with J gene TRBJ2-1; 10 nucleotides align to TRBD2. This CDR3 region has 19 residues. The V gene's germline CDR1 is SEHNR and CDR2 FQNEAQ (reference sequence). The V and J ends lost 4 bases and 2 bases, in that order; junction bases with no gene match: 14.

The chain recombines TRBV18 with TRBJ2-1; D might be TRBD1 (6 bases). The CDR3 spans 13 residues. V was trimmed by 3 bases and J by 8 bases, leaving 11 bases between them. Germline V gene sequence: CDR1 KGHSH, CDR2 LQKENI. The CDR3 DNA sequence: TGTGCCAGCTCACCGAACAGGGCGGATGAGCAGTTCTTC. Encoded protein: CASSPNRADEQFF.

This clone has just a few counts. V is TRBV6-6 and J is TRBJ1-1; no clear D. This CDR3 contains 14 residues. V lost 4 bases to trimming and J lost 4 bases, with 13 bases between them. Germline values: CDR1 MNHNY, CDR2 SVGAGI (reference sequence). The chain's CDR3 is CASSWAGSSTEAFF. Here the CDR3 DNA reads TGTGCCAGCAGTTGGGCAGGTTCGTCCACTGAAGCTTTCTTT.

This chain uses TRBV6-5 with TRBJ2-7; the match to TRBD1 covers 11 bases. V lost 4 bases, J lost 7 bases, and 6 bases stayed unmatched. Germline CDR1 reads MNHEY; CDR2 reads SVGAGI. This CDR3 contains 14 residues. Here the CDR3 reads CASSSGTGGGEQYF. In DNA, the CDR3 is TGTGCCAGCAGTTCCGGGACAGGGGGAGGGGAGCAGTACTTC.

The chain combines TRBV27 with TRBJ2-1; 13 nucleotides align to TRBD2. The CDR3 is 21 residues long. Trimming at V came to 1 base and at J to 0 bases, leaving 12 bases not matched to a gene. CDR1 and CDR2 from the germline V gene are MNHEY and SMNVEV (reference sequence). Here the CDR3 reads CASSLWGTSGIELSSYNEQFF. CDR3 DNA: TGTGCCAGCAGTTTATGGGGGACTAGCGGGATTGAACTGAGCTCCTACAATGAGCAGTTCTTC.

This clone has just a few counts. This chain links TRBV7-3 with TRBJ1-1, with 8 bases lining up with TRBD1. The CDR3 is 15 amino acids. Germline trimming cut 5 bases from V and 1 base from J; bases unmatched to any gene: 6. Germline V gives CDR1 SGHTA, CDR2 FQGTGA. The CDR3 coding sequence is TGTGCCAGCAGCCTGGGCGGGACAGGGAACACTGAAGCTTTCTTT. Translated, it gives CASSLGGTGNTEAFF.

The CDR3 coding sequence is TGTGCCAGCAGTTACTCGATGACTAGCGGGGGCAATGAGCAGTTCTTC. It yields the protein CASSYSMTSGGNEQFF. This sequence joins TRBV6-5 and TRBJ2-1; 12 bases match TRBD2. Trimming at V came to 0 bases and at J to 6 bases, leaving 3 bases not matched to a gene. From germline, CDR1 is MNHEY and CDR2 SVGAGI. This CDR3 is built from 16 residues.

V is TRBV5-1 and J is TRBJ2-7; 7 nucleotides line up with TRBD1. The trim removed 3 bases at V and 0 bases at J, leaving 6 bases unmatched. CDR1 and CDR2 from the germline V gene are SGHRS and YFSETQ. This CDR3 is 15 amino acids long. The CDR3 protein is CASSSTGPHSYEQYF. The CDR3, as DNA: TGCGCCAGCAGCTCGACAGGGCCCCACTCCTACGAGCAGTACTTC.

The V call is TRBV30, the J call TRBJ1-1; no firm D call. V was shortened by 0 bases and J by 5 bases, with 7 bases between the two germline ends. Germline values: CDR1 GTSNPN, CDR2 SVGIG (reference sequence). The CDR3 is 12 amino acids. The CDR3 DNA sequence: TGTGCCTGGAGTGTAGTCGGGACTGAAGCTTTCTTT. This gives the protein CAWSVVGTEAFF.

The gene calls are TRBV4-3 and TRBJ2-1; tentative D call: TRBD2 (5 bases). Germline CDR1 LGHNA, CDR2 YSLEER. V was clipped by 0 bases and J by 9 bases, with 15 bases between them. CDR3 length: 15 residues. This chain's CDR3 is CASSQDWSSWGEQFF. For the CDR3, the DNA is TGCGCCAGCAGCCAAGATTGGTCTAGCTGGGGTGAGCAGTTCTTC.

The chain combines TRBV27 with TRBJ2-7, with 8 bases fitting TRBD1. Germline CDR1 MNHEY, CDR2 SMNVEV (reference sequence). The CDR3 contains 14 residues. Unmatched junction bases numbered 10, after V lost 5 bases and J lost 7 bases. CDR3 in DNA: TGTGCCAGCAGTCAGGGGGCTGGTTCGGGTGAGCAGTACTTC. As protein: CASSQGAGSGEQYF.

This rearrangement joins TRBV29-1 to TRBJ2-1; D ambiguous. The ends were cut back, 5 bases at V and 14 bases at J, with 16 bases in the middle. The CDR3 is 11 amino acids. The germline gives CDR1 SQVTM, CDR2 ANQGSEA. The CDR3 coding sequence is TGCAGCGTTTCGGGTCCCTTGGAGAAGTTCTTC. This sequence encodes CSVSGPLEKFF.

The rearrangement links TRBV19 to TRBJ2-5; D remains unclear. Germline V gene lookup returns CDR1 LNHDA and CDR2 SQIVND (reference sequence). V lost 1 base and J 2 bases, leaving 11 bases between the germline ends. This CDR3 contains 15 residues. CDR3 nucleotides: TGTGCCAGTAGTATAGTTCTAACGGTTCAAGAGACCCAGTACTTC. It encodes CASSIVLTVQETQYF.

The chain couples TRBV5-1 to TRBJ1-2, with D tentatively TRBD1 (6 bases). CDR1 is SGHRS and CDR2 is YFSETQ in the germline V gene. V dropped 4 bases and J dropped 0 bases, with 13 bases sitting between them. The CDR3 has 15 amino acids. For the CDR3, the DNA is TGCGCCAGCAGCATAGGACAGAACGCTAACTATGGCTACACCTTC. It codes for CASSIGQNANYGYTF.

This clone was seen only once. The V call is TRBV29-1, the J call TRBJ1-4; D is unclear. Germline CDR1 is SQVTM and CDR2 is ANQGSEA. The CDR3 has 13 residues. V lost 5 bases and J 5 bases, leaving 12 bases between the germline ends. The CDR3 DNA reads as TGCAGCGTTCTGATACGGGGAAATGAAAAACTGTTTTTT. Translation: CSVLIRGNEKLFF.

V is TRBV6-5 and J is TRBJ1-1; maybe TRBD1 (6 bases). This CDR3 is built from 13 residues. Germline V CDR1 and CDR2: MNHEY, SVGAGI. Trimming stripped 5 bases from V and 7 bases from J, with 14 bases between. DNA for the CDR3: TGTGCCAGCAGTCAGCTCGGGACATATGAAGCTTTCTTT. Protein product: CASSQLGTYEAFF.